This T cell receptor (beta chain) comes out of a study of Graves' ophthalmopathy and Graves' hyperthyroidism. Study results and caveats: Sensitivity reached approximately 88% and specificity almost 83% for a 13-signature model separating ophthalmopathy from stable hyperthyroidism.

RNA transcripts were the source from which TCR beta CDR3 regions were amplified. Following a first-round RT-PCR that used HTBI primers, a second-round multiplex PCR was carried out. TCRdb redid the calling of the multiplex PCR reads with MiXCR, one entry per CDR3 protein. The sample lists approximately 380,000 distinct CDR3 sequences, roughly 21% seen once, with around 3.1% in the top ten. For this clonotype: Its antigen is unknown.

Input material: peripheral blood. The receptor was isolated from a young woman with stable Graves' hyperthyroidism.

The chain's CDR3 is CASSSFKRGHGETQYF. For the CDR3, the DNA is TGTGCCAGCAGCTCCTTCAAGCGGGGCCATGGAGAGACCCAGTACTTC. The chain combines TRBV13 with TRBJ2-5; TRBD2 matches 7 bases. This CDR3 spans 16 amino acids. Germline CDR1 PRHDT, CDR2 FYEKMQ (reference sequence). Trimming cost V 4 bases and J 4 bases; bases outside gene matches: 12.